This is a list of T cell receptor beta chains from one sample in a study of shared clonotypes between healthy human individuals. TCRdb's copy holds only in-frame clones and misses some; the assay was immunoSEQ multiplex PCR. There are more than 2,000,000 clones in the sample; 80% to 95% occur only once, and 0.39% lies in the top ten. Sequenced material: naive CD4+ T cells from PBMCs. These TCRs come from a man aged 18 to 30 in good health. Some clones in this sample may be carry-over from other donors' samples. Both conserved end residues are part of each CDR3. Fields, in order: clone size, D gene, J gene, V gene, CDR3 protein, CDR3 DNA. A D gene is named only where the DNA matches it firmly. Not all rows give a size; the values are once, few, many and, for expanded clones, a class.

NA,NA,TRBJ2-2,TRBV18,CASSPGDTANTGELFF,TGTGCCAGCTCACCAGGGGACACCGCGAACACCGGGGAGCTGTTTTTT
NA,NA,TRBJ2-7,TRBV4-1,CASSQDAVYEQYF,TGCGCCAGCAGCCAAGATGCGGTCTACGAGCAGTACTTC
NA,TRBD1,TRBJ2-1,TRBV15,CATSRDRTGSSGPTPAEQFF,TGTGCCACCAGCAGAGATAGGACAGGTAGTTCTGGACCCACCCCCGCGGAGCAGTTCTTC
NA,TRBD2,TRBJ2-2,TRBV27,CASSLEVAGDTGELFF,TGTGCCAGCAGTTTAGAGGTAGCGGGGGACACCGGGGAGCTGTTTTTT
NA,NA,TRBJ2-5,TRBV7-3,CASSPSGLETQYF,TGTGCCAGCAGCCCCAGCGGACTCGAGACCCAGTACTTC
NA,NA,TRBJ1-2,TRBV27,CASSLRLGTNYGYTF,TGTGCCAGCAGTTTAAGGCTGGGTACCAACTATGGCTACACCTTC
NA,TRBD2,TRBJ2-1,TRBV7-3,CASSLQAGVGNNEQFF,TGTGCCAGCAGCTTACAAGCGGGAGTAGGAAACAATGAGCAGTTCTTC
few,NA,TRBJ2-2,TRBV5-1,CASSLAAFLGTGELFF,TGCGCCAGCAGCTTGGCCGCATTCCTAGGGACCGGGGAGCTGTTTTTT
NA,NA,TRBJ2-7,TRBV4-1,CASSHQRGTDSYEQYF,TGCGCCAGCAGCCACCAACGCGGGACAGACTCCTACGAGCAGTACTTC
NA,NA,TRBJ2-3,TRBV2,CASGGTPGDTQYF,TGTGCCAGCGGCGGGACTCCGGGGGATACGCAGTATTTT
NA,NA,TRBJ1-4,TRBV5-1,CASRSATNEKLFF,TGCGCCAGCAGGAGTGCAACTAATGAAAAACTGTTTTTT
NA,NA,TRBJ2-4,TRBV9,CASSVGGQGAGYIQYF,TGTGCCAGCAGCGTAGGGGGCCAGGGTGCGGGGTACATTCAGTACTTC
NA,NA,TRBJ1-1,TRBV5-1,CASSWGNTEAFF,TGCGCCAGCAGCTGGGGAAACACTGAAGCTTTCTTT
NA,TRBD1,TRBJ1-4,TRBV28,CASSQQGTTNEKLFF,TGTGCCAGCAGTCAACAGGGGACGACTAATGAAAAACTGTTTTTT
NA,NA,TRBJ2-3,TRBV6-5,CASSLSASTDTQYF,TGTGCCAGCAGTCTTAGCGCCAGCACAGATACGCAGTATTTT
NA,NA,TRBJ2-7,TRBV6-6,CASSYEAFYEQYF,TGTGCCAGCAGTTACGAAGCCTTTTACGAGCAGTACTTC
NA,TRBD2,TRBJ2-1,TRBV5-1,CASSLGPGAGNEQFF,TGCGCCAGCAGCTTGGGTCCGGGAGCGGGGAATGAGCAGTTCTTC
NA,NA,TRBJ2-7,TRBV28,CASLGGDTSYEQYF,TGTGCCAGCCTAGGGGGGGACACGTCCTACGAGCAGTACTTC
few,NA,TRBJ1-5,TRBV9,CASSVDGSNQPQHF,TGTGCCAGCAGCGTAGATGGTAGCAATCAGCCCCAGCATTTT
NA,NA,TRBJ2-1,TRBV25-1,CASSTIGAPEDEQFF,TGTGCCAGCAGTACGATCGGGGCTCCCGAAGATGAGCAGTTCTTC
NA,TRBD1,TRBJ1-1,TRBV5-1,CASTRGQGKNTEAFF,TGCGCCAGCACCAGGGGACAGGGAAAAAACACTGAAGCTTTCTTT
NA,NA,TRBJ1-4,TRBV7-8,CASSFLGATNEKLFF,TGTGCCAGCAGCTTCCTGGGGGCGACTAATGAAAAACTGTTTTTT
NA,TRBD1,TRBJ1-5,TRBV30,CAWSRQGGGNQPQHF,TGTGCCTGGAGTAGACAGGGGGGGGGCAATCAGCCCCAGCATTTT
NA,TRBD2,TRBJ2-3,TRBV9,CASSAHDLAAGGEVTQYF,TGTGCCAGCAGCGCCCATGATTTAGCGGCGGGAGGGGAGGTAACGCAGTATTTT
NA,NA,TRBJ2-5,TRBV9,CASSVKPGVRGETQYF,TGTGCCAGCAGCGTAAAACCGGGAGTTAGGGGAGAGACCCAGTACTTC
NA,NA,TRBJ2-5,TRBV5-1,CASSFSHETQYF,TGCGCCAGCAGCTTCTCCCATGAGACCCAGTACTTC
NA,NA,TRBJ1-5,TRBV28,CASSNNGGRQPQHF,TGTGCCAGCAGCAATAACGGGGGCAGGCAGCCCCAGCATTTT
NA,NA,TRBJ1-2,TRBV28,CASSSSIAVDGYTF,TGTGCCAGCAGCTCTTCTATAGCGGTCGACGGCTACACCTTC
NA,TRBD1,TRBJ2-7,TRBV6-5,CASRGQGSYEQYF,TGTGCCAGCAGGGGACAGGGCTCCTACGAGCAGTACTTC
NA,TRBD2,TRBJ2-3,TRBV19,CASSPRLAGRSTDTQYF,TGTGCCAGTAGTCCGAGACTAGCGGGTCGTAGCACAGATACGCAGTATTTT
NA,NA,TRBJ1-1,TRBV7-2,CASSFGPAPNTEAFF,TGTGCCAGCAGCTTTGGGCCGGCCCCGAACACTGAAGCTTTCTTT
once,TRBD2,TRBJ2-5,TRBV5-1,CASSLPGGETQYF,TGCGCCAGCAGCTTGCCGGGAGGAGAGACCCAGTACTTC
NA,NA,TRBJ1-3,TRBV18,CASSSQGWGNTIYF,TGTGCCAGCTCATCCCAGGGTTGGGGAAACACCATATATTTT
few,TRBD1,TRBJ1-2,TRBV30,CAWSFNRGNYGYTF,TGTGCCTGGAGTTTCAACAGGGGGAACTATGGCTACACCTTC
NA,NA,TRBJ1-3,TRBV5-1,CASSLAGGDVGDTIYF,TGCGCCAGCAGCTTGGCGGGGGGAGACGTCGGGGACACCATATATTTT
NA,NA,TRBJ2-2,TRBV6-5,CASSPHTGELFF,TGTGCCAGCAGTCCGCACACCGGGGAGCTGTTTTTT
once,NA,TRBJ1-1,TRBV25-1,CASSVRTAKNTEAFF,TGTGCCAGCAGTGTAAGGACGGCCAAGAACACTGAAGCTTTCTTT
NA,NA,TRBJ2-7,TRBV28,CASSLLRVTYEQYF,TGTGCCAGCAGTTTATTAAGAGTAACCTACGAGCAGTACTTC
NA,TRBD1,TRBJ2-3,TRBV5-8,CASSLEGGSTDTQYF,TGTGCCAGCAGCTTGGAAGGGGGCTCCACAGATACGCAGTATTTT